These 30 T cell receptor beta chains share one sample of origin, sequenced in a study of blood T cells in healthy people across ages. Alongside a J-beta primer mix, a sample-barcoded 5' primer served in a second PCR lasting about 7 to 11 cycles. TCRdb re-called the 5' RACE reads with MiXCR, one entry per CDR3 protein. Found here are some 1.5 million distinct CDR3 sequences, about 30% of them singletons; the top ten hold about 8%. Sequences were obtained from blood. Source of these receptors: a woman aged 25 to 39 in good health.

Comment on this clonotype: A single base separates this from a much larger clone, so it may be a read error. The rearrangement uses TRBV3-1 and TRBJ2-5; maybe TRBD2 (6 bases). The germline V gene has CDR1 LGHDT and CDR2 YNNKEL (reference sequence). CDR3 length: 14 amino acids. As DNA, the CDR3 is TGTGCCAGCAGCCGCCGCGGGACCCGAGAGACCCGGTACTTC. It encodes CASSRRGTRETRYF.

This clonotype came up many times. This CDR3 is CASTTRARTYEQYF. CDR3 coding DNA: TGTGCCAGCACCACAAGGGCCAGGACTTACGAGCAGTACTTC. The V gene is TRBV12-3 or TRBV12-4, the J gene TRBJ2-7, with TRBD2 as a possible D gene (5 bases). The CDR3 sequence is 14 residues long. The V and J ends lost 7 bases and 4 bases respectively, with 17 bases between them.

This chain links TRBV12-3 or TRBV12-4 with TRBJ1-2, with D perhaps matching TRBD1 (5 bases). CDR3 length: 11 residues. V gave up 5 bases and J gave up 12 bases, with 13 bases separating them. The CDR3 spells CASSPEQGHTF. In DNA, the CDR3 is TGTGCCAGCAGTCCCGAGCAGGGACACACCTTC.

In this sample, this clonotype turned up many times. The chain combines TRBV12-3 or TRBV12-4 with TRBJ2-1; 10 bases fit TRBD2. The CDR3 sequence is 13 residues long. J lost 6 bases, V lost 6 bases, and 2 bases had no gene match. CDR3 in amino acids: CASSLAGVNEQFF. The CDR3 coding sequence is TGTGCCAGCAGCCTAGCGGGAGTCAATGAGCAGTTCTTC.

V gene TRBV5-1 combines with J gene TRBJ1-2; D is possibly TRBD1 (6 bases). Trimming took off 0 bases at V and 7 bases at J, with 10 bases between the two ends. The CDR3 has 13 amino acids. Germline V gene data show CDR1 as SGHRS and CDR2 as YFSETQ. CDR3 protein: CASSLETGSGYTF. The CDR3 nucleotides read TGCGCCAGCAGCTTGGAGACAGGCAGTGGCTACACCTTC.

The chain joins TRBV4-1 to TRBJ1-4, with no clear D. CDR1 MGHRA and CDR2 YSYEKL come from the germline V gene. V was pared by 4 bases and J by 3 bases, with 15 bases between. This CDR3 is 16 amino acids long. In nucleotides, the CDR3 is TGCGCCAGCAGCCCGACCGGACGTCCACCTAATGAAAAACTGTTTTTT. It codes for CASSPTGRPPNEKLFF.

This clonotype was counted a single time. A much larger clone lies a single base off, so this may be a read error. V gene TRBV6-6 combines with J gene TRBJ2-7; D remains ambiguous. The CDR3 totals 13 residues. From germline, CDR1 is MNHNY and CDR2 SVGAGI (reference sequence). The chain's CDR3 is CACSYPSGTEQYF. CDR3 nucleotides: TGTGCCTGCAGTTACCCTTCGGGTACCGAGCAGTACTTC.

This clonotype was counted only a few times. This sequence joins TRBV6-1 and TRBJ2-7, with 10 bases identical to TRBD2. From germline, CDR1 is MNHNS and CDR2 SASEGT. Trimming took 3 bases from V and 2 from J; bases not matched to a gene: 7. The CDR3 runs to 16 residues. CDR3 sequence (DNA): TGTGCCAGCAGTGATCTCGGACTAGCGGCCACCTACGAGCAGTACTTC. It yields the protein CASSDLGLAATYEQYF.

Concerning this clonotype itself: Given a much more abundant clone one base away, this may be a read error. The genes are TRBV5-6 and TRBJ2-5, with D hard to call. The CDR3 spans 14 residues. V lost 2 bases and J lost 11, with 19 bases in between. Germline loops: CDR1 SGHDT, CDR2 YYEEEE. In nucleotides, the CDR3 is TGTGCCAGCAGCTTAGGTCTAGATGCCGCTGAGCAGTACTTC. Its translation is CASSLGLDAAEQYF.

The genes are TRBV7-2 and TRBJ2-3; tentative D call: TRBD2 (6 bases). The CDR3 extends over 18 amino acids. Germline V gene data show CDR1 as SGHTA and CDR2 as FQGNSA. Deletions cut 1 base from V and 7 bases from J, with 24 bases between. This CDR3 reads CASSLDTWRGLRVNTQYF. In DNA form, the CDR3 reads TGTGCCAGCAGCTTAGATACATGGAGGGGCCTCCGTGTGAATACGCAGTATTTT.

This clonotype was seen a handful of times. The CDR3 is CASKEGGNRWNSPLHF. CDR3 DNA sequence: TGTGCCAGCAAGGAAGGGGGGAACAGGTGGAATTCACCCCTCCACTTT. The chain is built from TRBV6-5 and TRBJ1-6; perhaps TRBD1 as D (6 bases). The CDR3 extends over 16 amino acids. Germline V CDR1 and CDR2: MNHEY, SVGAGI. Deletions cut 7 bases from V and 7 bases from J, with 20 bases between.

This clonotype was recorded many times. The chain carries TRBV6-6 and TRBJ1-5, with D tentatively TRBD1 (6 bases). The CDR3 consists of 14 residues. Trimming removed 2 bases at V and 7 bases at J, with 12 bases between. Germline V gene data show CDR1 as MNHNY and CDR2 as SVGAGI (reference sequence). Here the CDR3 reads CASSYMEGGQPQHF. In DNA, the CDR3 is TGTGCCAGCAGTTACATGGAGGGGGGCCAGCCCCAGCATTTT.

J is TRBJ1-5 and V is TRBV4-1, with D hard to call. The CDR3 contains 12 residues. Germline-derived CDR1 and CDR2 are MGHRA and YSYEKL. The V gene lost 3 bases and the J gene lost 4 bases, with 4 bases spanning the gap. CDR3 sequence (DNA): TGCGCCAGCAGCCACATAAATCAGCCCCAGCATTTT. Protein product: CASSHINQPQHF.

This clonotype was detected only a few times. A much larger clone differs from this one at a single base, so this may be a read error. The rearrangement links TRBV6-6 to TRBJ2-5, with D perhaps matching TRBD2 (5 bases). CDR1 MNHNY and CDR2 SVGAGI come from the germline V gene (reference sequence). This CDR3 contains 16 residues. V was shortened by 0 bases and J by 11 bases, with 22 bases between the two germline ends. CDR3 nucleotide sequence: TGTGCCAGCAGTTACTCGAGTCCTAGCTTTGGGAATGAGCAGTACTTC. Encoded protein: CASSYSSPSFGNEQYF.

About this clonotype: This may come from a read error, since a much larger clone is one base off. The rearrangement uses TRBV7-9 and TRBJ2-1; 9 bases line up with TRBD2. CDR1 is SEHNR and CDR2 is FQNEAQ in the germline V gene (reference sequence). The CDR3 is made up of 15 amino acids. The V gene end was trimmed by 8 bases and the J gene end by 7 bases; junction bases not matched to a gene: 12. The CDR3 loop reads CASGSGGRAQNEQFF. DNA of the CDR3: TGTGCCAGCGGGTCGGGCGGGAGGGCCCAAAATGAGCAGTTCTTC. The whole variable domain, filled in from reference TRBV7-9 and TRBJ2-1, reads DTGVSQNPRHKITKRGQNVTFRCDPISEHNRLYWYRQTLGQGPEFLTYFQNEAQLEKSRLLSDRFSAERPKGSFSTLEIQRTEQGDSAMYLCASGSGGRAQNEQFFGPGTRLTVL.

As for this clonotype: The junction differs from germline at one of its ends, possibly a read error. V gene TRBV5-4 combines with J gene TRBJ2-6; D remains ambiguous. This CDR3 has 19 amino acids. Germline V gene lookup returns CDR1 SGHNT and CDR2 YYREEE (reference sequence). CDR3 amino acids: CSSSYPGVGPVSGANVLTF. Written as DNA, the CDR3 is TGTTCCAGCAGTTACCCTGGCGTGGGTCCAGTCTCTGGGGCCAACGTCCTGACTTTC.

This clonotype showed up many times. The chain carries TRBV20-1 and TRBJ2-4; D ambiguous. Germline assignment: CDR1 DFQATT and CDR2 SNEGSKA (reference sequence). Trimming left V 1 base short and J 6 bases short, with 7 bases between. The CDR3 consists of 12 residues. In nucleotides, the CDR3 is TGCAGTGCTAGAGTGGTGGGAAACATTCAGTACTTC. Its translation is CSARVVGNIQYF.

A word on this clonotype: Germline and junction disagree at one end, which may indicate a read error. The chain links TRBV2 to TRBJ2-1; the match to TRBD2 covers 10 bases. In germline, CDR1 is SNHLY, CDR2 FYNNEI. The CDR3 totals 16 residues. The CDR3: CASRLPGLASSNEQFF. The CDR3 nucleotides read TGTGCCAGCAGATTACCGGGACTAGCGTCCTCCAATGAGCAGTTCTTC.

This clonotype was picked up many times. The chain is built from TRBV29-1 and TRBJ2-5; D ambiguous. With 4 bases removed from V and 5 bases from J, the gap between germline ends came to 14 bases. Germline CDR1 SQVTM, CDR2 ANQGSEA. The length of the CDR3 is 13 residues. The CDR3 sequence: CSVVKIGGETQYF. The CDR3 DNA is TGCAGCGTTGTTAAGATCGGTGGTGAGACCCAGTACTTC.

Many counts were recorded for this clonotype. The chain carries TRBV20-1 and TRBJ1-2; 9 bases are a match to TRBD1. Trimming removed 3 bases from V and 1 base from J; junction bases left unmatched: 6. The V gene's germline CDR1 is DFQATT and CDR2 SNEGSKA (reference sequence). The CDR3 has 15 amino acids. The CDR3 nucleotides are TGCAGTGCTAGGGCGGGACAGGGCGATAACTATGGCTACACCTTC. Its translation: CSARAGQGDNYGYTF.

This clonotype turned up a few times. V and J are TRBV5-1 and TRBJ2-3; 16 bases align to TRBD2. After removal of 7 bases from V and 4 bases from J, the junction contained 3 bases not matched to a gene. This CDR3 region has 15 residues. The germline gives CDR1 SGHRS, CDR2 YFSETQ. CDR3 in amino acids: CASAGLAGGADTQYF. The CDR3 region has the DNA TGCGCCAGCGCGGGACTAGCGGGAGGGGCAGATACGCAGTATTTT.

This clonotype was picked up many times. The chain combines TRBV20-1 with TRBJ2-4; 11 bases align to TRBD2. Trimming took 6 bases from V and 0 from J; bases not matched to a gene: 16. This CDR3 has 19 residues. Germline-derived CDR1 and CDR2 are DFQATT and SNEGSKA (reference sequence). The CDR3 loop reads CSAHVGRLAGRLAKNIQYF. The CDR3 nucleotides read TGCAGTGCCCACGTAGGGAGACTAGCGGGAAGACTAGCCAAAAACATTCAGTACTTC.

This chain joins TRBV4-3 and TRBJ1-5, with D possibly TRBD1 on 5 matching bases. Germline CDR1 LGHNA, CDR2 YSLEER. V lost 0 bases and J lost 6, with 9 bases in between. CDR3 length: 14 amino acids. The CDR3 loop reads CASSQDRGCQPQHF. CDR3 DNA sequence: TGCGCCAGCAGCCAAGATCGGGGGTGTCAGCCCCAGCATTTT.

The V call is TRBV7-2, the J call TRBJ2-7; 13 positions agree with TRBD2. Germline V gives CDR1 SGHTA, CDR2 FQGNSA. V trimming: 0 bases; J trimming: 2 bases; junction bases outside the gene matches: 4. CDR3 length: 17 residues. CDR3 DNA: TGTGCCAGCAGCTTAGCGGGTACTAGCGGGAGGGCCTACGAGCAGTACTTC. Translation: CASSLAGTSGRAYEQYF.

This clonotype was seen only a few times. V is TRBV11-2 and J is TRBJ2-4; tentatively, D is TRBD1 (5 bases). This CDR3 region has 14 residues. Per the germline V gene, CDR1 is SGHAT and CDR2 is FQNNGV. V was cut by 4 bases and J by 7 bases, with 14 bases left in between. CDR3 nucleotides: TGTGCCAGCAGCTCCCTAGGAAGGGGTAACATTCAGTACTTC. Its protein product is CASSSLGRGNIQYF.

With respect to this clonotype: This may be a read error, as it is one base from a much larger clone. The V call is TRBV29-1, the J call TRBJ2-1; 7 nucleotides match TRBD2. The CDR3 runs to 14 residues. V shed 5 bases and J 8 bases; nucleotides not matched to a gene: 12. Germline V lookup: CDR1 SQVTM, CDR2 ANQGSEA. The CDR3 bases are TGCAGCGTTAAATCGGAGACTAGCAGGCATGAGCAGTTCTTC. Translating it yields CSVKSETSRHEQFF.

The chain employs TRBV11-2 and TRBJ2-4, with D perhaps matching TRBD1 or TRBD2 (5 bases each). Trimming removed 0 bases from V and 13 bases from J, with 28 bases in between. From germline, CDR1 is SGHAT and CDR2 FQNNGV. This CDR3 has 18 residues. CDR3 nucleotides: TGTGCCAGCAGCTTAGAAGGGGACCTCTCAGGCTCCTACAATGAGCAGTACTTC. This codes for CASSLEGDLSGSYNEQYF.

A few counts support this clonotype. J is TRBJ2-3 and V is TRBV12-3 or TRBV12-4; 10 bases map to TRBD1. V dropped 6 bases and J dropped 4; count of bases not matched to a gene: 10. The CDR3 covers 16 residues. The CDR3 DNA sequence: TGTGCCAGCAGCAAATGGGTGACAGGGGGCGCAGATACGCAGTATTTT. Translated, it gives CASSKWVTGGADTQYF.

The V gene is TRBV28, the J gene TRBJ1-5; D gene unclear. This CDR3 spans 16 amino acids. Germline V gives CDR1 MDHEN, CDR2 SYDVKM. The V end was cut by 4 bases, the J end by 6 bases, with 19 bases between. The CDR3 nucleotides read TGTGCCAGCAGTTCACGACTGATCGTACCCGGTCAGCCCCAGCATTTT. This codes for CASSSRLIVPGQPQHF.

This clonotype was seen many times. J is TRBJ2-4 and V is TRBV2; TRBD1 or TRBD2 may be the D gene (6 bases each). Germline V gives CDR1 SNHLY, CDR2 FYNNEI. The CDR3 has 13 residues. V gave up 3 bases and J gave up 8 bases, with 11 bases separating them. CDR3 loop: CASSEIGGYIQYF. In DNA, the CDR3 is TGTGCCAGCAGTGAGATAGGGGGGTACATTCAGTACTTC.